This TCR beta chain stems from a study of T-cell memory formation after mild COVID-19. Study results and limitations: Contracting clones localized mainly to CM and EM when CD4+ and mainly to EMRA when CD8+. Clones contracting day 15 to 85 were balanced CD4/CD8; later expanders leaned CD4+.

Via MiXCR, TCRdb re-called the 5' RACE reads, giving one row per CDR3 protein. Counted here are roughly 15,000 distinct CDR3 sequences, about a quarter occurring once; the ten biggest clones make up roughly three fifths. V shed 11 bases and J shed 6 bases, with 19 bases lying between them. From germline, CDR1 is LNHDA and CDR2 SQIVND (reference sequence). The length of the CDR3 is 13 residues. Turning to this clonotype: Its antigen remains unidentified.

The sequence came from a man in his late teens or twenties who had mild COVID-19 (a few samples of this study predate the infection). Cell type and time point are not known. The sequenced material came from PBMCs or a T cell subset sorted from them (not recorded which). This rearrangement joins TRBV19 to TRBJ1-2; D remains ambiguous. The CDR3 DNA reads TGTGCCTCAGGTGTGGGCGGGTTCGATGGCTACACCTTC. It specifies CASGVGGFDGYTF.